This T cell receptor (beta chain) was sequenced during a study of shared clonotypes between healthy human individuals. A CD45RA-negative memory subset and a CD45RA+ naive subset were separated from the CD4+ cells. Method: immunoSEQ multiplex PCR; TCRdb's copy keeps in-frame clones and lacks some. The sample includes 600,000 to 800,000 clones, 72% of them seen just once. The sample holds a few counts of this clone. The V end lost 5 bases, the J end lost 0 bases, and 8 bases lay between the germline ends. The germline V gene has CDR1 MDHEN and CDR2 SYDVKM. The CDR3 extends over 14 amino acids. The receptor was isolated from a woman aged 25 to 39 in good health. V and J are TRBV28 and TRBJ1-3; no reliable D call. The sequenced sample consisted of memory CD4+ T cells sorted from blood. Subset meaning: CD45RA-negative fraction. CDR3 amino acids: CASSEVNSGNTIYF. The CDR3 DNA reads TGTGCCAGCAGTGAGGTGAACTCTGGAAACACCATATATTTT.